This T cell receptor (beta chain) was observed in a study of graft-versus-host responses after intestinal transplantation. On the study more broadly: Multivisceral, liver-intestinal, or isolated intestinal transplants were received by the recipients. For 3 to 4 years after anti-thymocyte globulin induction, all recipients took tacrolimus and steroids.

Worth noting for this clone: Its matching antigen is unknown. In the same sample, other DNA sequences code for this CDR3.

The study's findings and limits: Recipient marrow contained GvH clones, some of which appeared first in ileum or blood.

Between the trimmed V and J ends, which lost 5 bases and 7 bases, there was a span of 21 bases. CDR1 and CDR2 (germline): KGHSH, LQKENI. The CDR3 length is 16 residues. Profiling relied on immunoSEQ multiplex PCR, and the TCRdb table lists in-frame clones only, not all of them. This table holds 150,000 or so clones, about nine tenths found once. The sample consisted of unstimulated CD4+ T cells sorted from spleen or lymph node cells, taken before intestinal transplant. This receptor was identified in a human donor who received an intestinal transplant. The genes are TRBV18 and TRBJ1-5, with a tentative D call TRBD1 (5 bases). CDR3 in DNA: TGTGCCAGCTCAAACCTTTCCCCAGGGTTCGGGCAGCCCCAGCATTTT. It yields the protein CASSNLSPGFGQPQHF.